The 7 T cell receptor beta chains below were found in one sample sequenced in a study of Graves' ophthalmopathy and Graves' hyperthyroidism. For repertoire sequencing, the TCR beta CDR3 regions were amplified from RNA transcripts. First-round RT-PCR relied on HTBI primers, and a second-round multiplex PCR came next. TCRdb reanalysed the multiplex PCR reads using MiXCR and keeps one entry per CDR3 protein. The sample shows roughly 600,000 distinct CDR3 sequences, about 40% of them seen only once. The sequenced sample consisted of peripheral blood or thyroid tissue (not recorded which). Receptor source: an adult man with Graves' hyperthyroidism.

This clonotype was counted only a few times. The rearrangement joins TRBV20-1 to TRBJ1-4, with unresolved D. The CDR3 has 13 amino acids. Per the germline V gene, CDR1 is DFQATT and CDR2 is SNEGSKA (reference sequence). V was pared by 2 bases and J by 4 bases, with 8 bases between. The CDR3 nucleotides read TGCAGTGCTAGACGGACGGTTAATGAAAAACTGTTTTTT. It codes for CSARRTVNEKLFF.

This clonotype was recorded at least ten times. The chain uses TRBV30 and TRBJ1-1; D not resolved. V lost 0 bases and J 1 base, leaving 9 bases between the germline ends. The CDR3 contains 14 residues. Germline CDR1 is GTSNPN and CDR2 is SVGIG (reference sequence). The CDR3 nucleotides read TGTGCCTGGAGTGTAGTGGCAGAGAACACTGAAGCTTTCTTT. Residues: CAWSVVAENTEAFF.

The chain carries TRBV14 and TRBJ1-4, with 10 positions matching TRBD1. V gave up 1 base and J gave up 6 bases; unmatched junction bases: 5. The CDR3 covers 16 residues. The germline CDR1 and CDR2 sequences are SGHDN and FVKESK. Here the CDR3 reads CASSQVAGTGDEKLFF. The CDR3 bases are TGTGCCAGCAGCCAAGTAGCCGGGACAGGGGATGAAAAACTGTTTTTT.

The V gene is TRBV10-1, the J gene TRBJ2-3, with unresolved D. Germline V lookup: CDR1 WNHNN, CDR2 SYGVQD (reference sequence). The CDR3 is 13 residues long. V shed 0 bases and J shed 5 bases, with 6 bases lying between them. CDR3 region: CASSESGRDTQYF. For the CDR3, the DNA is TGCGCCAGCAGTGAGTCAGGGCGAGATACGCAGTATTTT.

The sample holds a few counts of this clonotype. The chain couples TRBV25-1 to TRBJ2-3, with D possibly being TRBD2 (7 bases). V lost 1 base, J lost 6 bases, and 14 bases lay in between. This CDR3 contains 15 residues. Germline CDR1 and CDR2: MGHDK and SYGVNS. The DNA of the CDR3 is TGTGCCAGCAGTGAATTTGGGGGGGCGCGCGATACGCAGTATTTT. It translates to CASSEFGGARDTQYF. Using reference TRBV25-1 and TRBJ2-3 for the parts outside the CDR3, the full variable domain is EADIYQTPRYLVIGTGKKITLECSQTMGHDKMYWYQQDPGMELHLIHYSYGVNSTEKGDLSSESTVSRIRTEHFPLTLESARPSHTSQYLCASSEFGGARDTQYFGPGTRLTVL.

Notes on this clonotype: This is likely a read error, given that the CDR3 carries no conserved phenylalanine or tryptophan at its end. The DNA is left out, because the CDR3 cannot be placed on it with certainty; the CDR3 is given as TCRdb lists it. The V gene is TRBV12-3 or TRBV12-4, the J gene TRBJ1-1; no DNA check was done on the table's D call, TRBD1. The CDR3 spans 13 residues, counting both ends. The CDR3 loop is CASSLRTDTEAFS.

V usage is TRBV7-6 and J usage is TRBJ2-5, with 9 positions matching TRBD1. CDR1 is SGHVS, CDR2 FNYEAQ, per germline. Trimming cost V 5 bases and J 5 bases; bases outside gene matches: 12. This CDR3 region has 16 residues. The chain's CDR3 is CASSPRPATGGETQYF. CDR3 DNA: TGTGCCAGCAGCCCCCGACCCGCGACAGGGGGGGAGACCCAGTACTTC. Supplemented by reference TRBV7-6 and TRBJ2-5, the full variable domain reads GAGVSQSPRYKVTKRGQDVALRCDPISGHVSLYWYRQALGQGPEFLTYFNYEAQQDKSGLPNDRFSAERPEGSISTLTIQRTEQRDSAMYRCASSPRPATGGETQYFGPGTRLLVL.